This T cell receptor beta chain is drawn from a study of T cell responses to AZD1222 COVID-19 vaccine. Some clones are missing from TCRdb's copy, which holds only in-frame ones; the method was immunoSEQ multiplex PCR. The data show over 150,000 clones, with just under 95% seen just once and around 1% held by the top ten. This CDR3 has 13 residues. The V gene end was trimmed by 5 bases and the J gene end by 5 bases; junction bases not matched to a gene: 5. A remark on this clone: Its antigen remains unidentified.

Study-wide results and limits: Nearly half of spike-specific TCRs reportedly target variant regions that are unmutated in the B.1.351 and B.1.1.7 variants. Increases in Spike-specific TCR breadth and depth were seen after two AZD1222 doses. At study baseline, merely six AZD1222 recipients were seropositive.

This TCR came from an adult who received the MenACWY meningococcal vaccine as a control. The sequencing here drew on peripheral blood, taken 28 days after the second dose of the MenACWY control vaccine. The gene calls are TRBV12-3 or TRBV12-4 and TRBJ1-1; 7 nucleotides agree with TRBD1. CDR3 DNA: TGTGCCAGCAGTCTTTTCAGGGGGACTGAAGCTTTCTTT. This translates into CASSLFRGTEAFF.